The 22 T cell receptor beta chains in this list originate from one sample, sequenced in a study of T-cell memory formation after mild COVID-19. TCRdb re-derived calls from the 5' RACE reads in MiXCR, one entry per CDR3 protein. The data hold about 560,000 distinct CDR3 sequences, with roughly 18% observed a single time. Specimen: PBMCs or a T cell subset sorted from them (not recorded which). Receptors were obtained from an adult woman who had mild COVID-19 (a few samples of this study predate the infection). Cell type and time point are not known.

This chain connects TRBV20-1 to TRBJ1-1; D is possibly TRBD1 (6 bases). V lost 6 bases to trimming and J lost 7 bases, with 18 bases between them. The CDR3 runs 13 residues. Germline V CDR1 and CDR2: DFQATT, SNEGSKA (reference sequence). DNA of the CDR3: TGCAGTGCGTCCTCCGGACAGATAAATGAAGCTTTCTTT. Protein product: CSASSGQINEAFF.

This sequence joins TRBV2 and TRBJ1-4; perhaps TRBD1 as D (5 bases). Germline V gene sequence: CDR1 SNHLY, CDR2 FYNNEI. This CDR3 spans 15 amino acids. V lost 7 bases to trimming and J lost 1 base, with 13 bases between them. This chain's CDR3 is CASKGTEGTNEKLFF. CDR3 sequence (DNA): TGTGCCAGCAAAGGGACGGAGGGAACTAATGAAAAACTGTTTTTT.

This clonotype was counted only a few times. The CDR3 region is CASSPDRRLGETQYF. Here the CDR3 DNA reads TGTGCCAGCAGCCCTGACAGGCGGCTCGGAGAGACCCAGTACTTC. This chain links TRBV7-9 with TRBJ2-5; TRBD1 is a possible D gene (6 bases). Trimming removed 5 bases at V and 4 bases at J, with 17 bases between. The CDR3 is 15 amino acids. The germline CDR1 and CDR2 sequences are SEHNR and FQNEAQ (reference sequence).

A few counts support this clonotype. This chain joins TRBV29-1 and TRBJ2-1; D call uncertain. The CDR3 has 13 residues. CDR1 is SQVTM and CDR2 is ANQGSEA in the germline V gene. Trimming cost V 4 bases and J 3 bases, with 10 bases left between them. The CDR3 DNA follows: TGCAGCGTTGGTGACAACCTCTACAATGAGCAGTTCTTC. It specifies CSVGDNLYNEQFF.

The chain joins TRBV6-5 to TRBJ2-3; no clear D. The CDR3 runs to 14 residues. Germline lookup yields CDR1 MNHEY and CDR2 SVGAGI. Trimming took 2 bases from V and 3 from J, leaving 9 bases between them. The CDR3 loop is CASSYEQTTDTQYF. The CDR3 DNA is TGTGCCAGCAGTTACGAACAGACTACAGATACGCAGTATTTT.

This clonotype was found a few times. The chain couples TRBV25-1 to TRBJ2-1, with D tentatively TRBD1 or TRBD2 (6 bases each). Per germline, CDR1 MGHDK and CDR2 SYGVNS. Trimming shortened V by 7 bases and J by 4 bases, and 23 bases separated the two germline ends. CDR3 length equals 17 residues. The CDR3 region is CASKAPLLGGSYNEQFF. The CDR3 bases are TGTGCCAGCAAAGCCCCATTGTTGGGGGGCTCGTACAATGAGCAGTTCTTC.

V usage is TRBV5-4 and J usage is TRBJ2-7, with 7 nucleotides matching TRBD2. In germline, CDR1 is SGHNT, CDR2 YYREEE (reference sequence). There are 14 residues in the CDR3. The V segment lost 0 bases and the J segment 6 bases; nucleotides outside the gene matches: 6. The CDR3 sequence is CASSLGGGLREQYF. DNA for the CDR3: TGTGCCAGCAGCTTGGGGGGGGGACTCCGCGAGCAGTACTTC.

A few counts support this clonotype. The chain combines TRBV29-1 with TRBJ2-3; unclear D gene. The CDR3 spans 10 residues. Between the trimmed V and J ends, which lost 5 bases and 4 bases, there was a span of 4 bases. Germline CDR1 and CDR2: SQVTM and ANQGSEA. CDR3 DNA: TGCAGCGTTTCAGCAGATACGCAGTATTTT. This codes for CSVSADTQYF.

This chain joins TRBV14 and TRBJ2-7; the D gene is possibly TRBD1 (6 bases). Germline V gene lookup returns CDR1 SGHDN and CDR2 FVKESK. V lost 4 bases, J lost 6 bases, and 22 bases lay in between. There are 16 residues in the CDR3. The CDR3 is CASSREQGLALGEQYF. The CDR3 DNA is TGTGCCAGCAGCCGGGAACAGGGTCTTGCCCTCGGCGAGCAGTACTTC.

This clonotype occurred a few times. The chain uses TRBV10-3 and TRBJ2-3, with TRBD2 matching 9 bases. Losses at the gene ends were 2 bases for V and 3 bases for J; bases not matched to a gene: 12. The CDR3 length is 18 residues. Germline lookup yields CDR1 ENHRY and CDR2 SYGVKD. CDR3 in amino acids: CAISEPLPSSGETDTQYF. The CDR3 DNA reads as TGTGCCATCAGTGAGCCACTACCGTCTAGCGGGGAGACAGATACGCAGTATTTT.

In this sample, this clonotype turned up a few times. The rearrangement uses TRBV24-1 and TRBJ2-7; 16 bases map to TRBD2. Per the germline V gene, CDR1 is KGHDR and CDR2 is SFDVKD. V gave up 3 bases and J gave up 5 bases; unmatched junction bases: 9. This CDR3 contains 18 residues. CDR3 amino acids: CATSDPLGTSGRANEQYF. The CDR3 coding sequence is TGTGCCACCAGTGATCCCCTCGGGACTAGCGGGAGGGCCAACGAGCAGTACTTC.

This clonotype showed up just a few times. This chain links TRBV27 with TRBJ1-1, with D uncertain. This CDR3 spans 14 amino acids. V lost 8 bases and J 1 base, leaving 14 bases between the germline ends. Per the germline V gene, CDR1 is MNHEY and CDR2 is SMNVEV (reference sequence). The CDR3 DNA follows: TGTGCCAGCCACTGGGGTTCCGGGAACACTGAAGCTTTCTTT. Its protein product is CASHWGSGNTEAFF.

The chain links TRBV4-2 to TRBJ2-1; D remains ambiguous. Germline assignment: CDR1 LGHNA and CDR2 YNFKEQ. The CDR3 is 12 residues long. Trimming took off 0 bases at V and 11 bases at J, with 8 bases between the two ends. The CDR3 loop is CASSQDDFKQFF. The DNA of the CDR3 is TGTGCCAGCAGCCAAGATGACTTTAAGCAGTTCTTC.

This chain's CDR3 is CATSRDRGLPNEKLFF. CDR3 sequence (DNA): TGTGCCACCAGCAGAGATCGGGGACTCCCTAATGAAAAACTGTTTTTT. V gene TRBV15 combines with J gene TRBJ1-4; D is possibly TRBD1 (5 bases). The CDR3 consists of 16 residues. Germline loops: CDR1 LNHNV, CDR2 YYDKDF (reference sequence). Trimming took 0 bases from V and 3 from J, leaving 11 bases between them.

The rearrangement uses TRBV4-3 and TRBJ2-7; no firm D call. V lost 3 bases and J lost 0, with 12 bases in between. Germline assignment: CDR1 LGHNA and CDR2 YSLEER. The CDR3 has 15 residues. The CDR3, as DNA: TGCGCCAGCAGCCAGGGCAGGTCCCTCTCCTACGAGCAGTACTTC. Its protein product is CASSQGRSLSYEQYF.

This clonotype came up a few times. V and J are TRBV6-2 or TRBV6-3 and TRBJ2-3, with a possible D match to TRBD2 (5 bases). The CDR3 contains 16 residues. Trimming left V 4 bases short and J 0 bases short, with 14 bases between. The germline gives CDR1 MNHEY, CDR2 SVGEGT. The CDR3 loop reads CASSWKDRGSTDTQYF. In nucleotides, the CDR3 is TGTGCCAGCAGTTGGAAGGACCGCGGGAGCACAGATACGCAGTATTTT.

The rearrangement uses TRBV5-4 and TRBJ2-1; 8 bases are shared with TRBD1. The length of the CDR3 is 14 residues. The junction had 5 bases not matched to a gene; V was cut back by 2 bases and J by 7 bases. CDR1 is SGHNT and CDR2 is YYREEE in the germline V gene (reference sequence). The CDR3 region is CASSFWTGSNEQFF. In nucleotides, the CDR3 is TGTGCCAGCAGCTTTTGGACAGGGAGTAATGAGCAGTTCTTC.

This clonotype was seen a handful of times. V and J are TRBV11-2 and TRBJ2-3; D perhaps matches TRBD2 (7 bases). CDR1 and CDR2 from the germline V gene are SGHAT and FQNNGV. This CDR3 has 16 residues. Deletions cut 5 bases from V and 8 bases from J, with 23 bases between. CDR3 protein: CASSPLGAGGRRTQYF. DNA of the CDR3: TGTGCCAGCAGCCCCCTCGGCGCCGGGGGGCGTCGTACGCAGTATTTT.

This clonotype turned up a few times. The chain is built from TRBV7-7 and TRBJ2-7, with a tentative D call TRBD2 (6 bases). The germline V gene has CDR1 SSHAT and CDR2 FNYEAQ (reference sequence). V lost 3 bases, J lost 6 bases, and 15 bases lay in between. This CDR3 spans 14 amino acids. The CDR3 region is CASSFGPRGTEQYF. Written as DNA, the CDR3 is TGTGCCAGCAGCTTTGGGCCCCGGGGGACCGAGCAGTACTTC.

The chain links TRBV20-1 to TRBJ1-1; tentative D call: TRBD1 (5 bases). This CDR3 spans 12 amino acids. V gave up 0 bases and J gave up 6 bases, with 8 bases separating them. Germline lookup yields CDR1 DFQATT and CDR2 SNEGSKA (reference sequence). The CDR3 DNA follows: TGCAGTGCTAGAGAGCTGGGGGCTGAAGCTTTCTTT. Translation gives CSARELGAEAFF.

This sequence joins TRBV7-2 and TRBJ2-1, with TRBD2 as a possible D gene (5 bases). CDR1 and CDR2 from the germline V gene are SGHTA and FQGNSA. V was cut by 4 bases and J by 12 bases, with 16 bases left in between. This CDR3 comprises 13 residues. CDR3 sequence reads: CASSSTTQSGQFF. Written as DNA, the CDR3 is TGTGCCAGCAGCTCTACCACGCAAAGCGGGCAGTTCTTC.

CDR3: CASSKEGGNTGELFF. The CDR3, as DNA: TGCGCCAGCTCGAAGGAGGGCGGCAACACCGGGGAGCTGTTTTTT. V is TRBV5-1 and J is TRBJ2-2; D possibly corresponds to TRBD2 (6 bases). The germline V and J ends were trimmed by 7 bases and 2 bases, with 15 bases remaining between them. This CDR3 contains 15 residues. Germline V gene sequence: CDR1 SGHRS, CDR2 YFSETQ.